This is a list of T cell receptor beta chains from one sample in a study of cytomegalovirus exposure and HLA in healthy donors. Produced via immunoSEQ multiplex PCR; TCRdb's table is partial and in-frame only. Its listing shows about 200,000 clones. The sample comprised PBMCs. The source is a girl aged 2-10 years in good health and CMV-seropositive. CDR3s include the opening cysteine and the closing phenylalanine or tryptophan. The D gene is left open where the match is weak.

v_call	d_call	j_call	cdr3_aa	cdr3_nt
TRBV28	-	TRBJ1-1	CASSLVGTVNTEAFF	TGTGCCAGCAGTTTAGTTGGTACGGTGAACACTGAAGCTTTCTTT
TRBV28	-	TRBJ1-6	CASSSWRLDSPLHF	TGTGCCAGCAGTTCCTGGCGGCTCGATTCACCCCTCCACTTT
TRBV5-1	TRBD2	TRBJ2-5	CASSQAPSGGPETQYF	TGCGCCAGCAGCCAGGCCCCTAGCGGGGGTCCGGAGACCCAGTACTTC
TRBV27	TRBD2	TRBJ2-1	CASSQLAGAYNEQFF	TGTGCCAGCAGTCAACTAGCGGGGGCCTACAATGAGCAGTTCTTC
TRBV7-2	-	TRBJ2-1	CASSLQRPYNEQFF	TGTGCCAGCAGCTTACAGCGGCCATACAATGAGCAGTTCTTC
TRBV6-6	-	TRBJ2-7	CASRPRAGREQYF	TGTGCCAGCAGGCCCCGGGCAGGGCGGGAGCAGTACTTC
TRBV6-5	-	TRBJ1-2	CASSQSGYYGYTF	TGTGCCAGCAGTCAGTCAGGGTACTATGGCTACACCTTC
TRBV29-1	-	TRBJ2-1	CSVEDWASNEQFF	TGCAGCGTTGAAGATTGGGCGAGCAATGAGCAGTTCTTC
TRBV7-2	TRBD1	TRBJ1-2	CASSFLDRGYGYTF	TGTGCCAGCAGCTTTCTGGACAGGGGATATGGCTACACCTTC
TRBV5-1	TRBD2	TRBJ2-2	CASSLLLAGGLGELFF	TGCGCCAGCAGCTTGTTGCTAGCGGGAGGCCTCGGGGAGCTGTTTTTT